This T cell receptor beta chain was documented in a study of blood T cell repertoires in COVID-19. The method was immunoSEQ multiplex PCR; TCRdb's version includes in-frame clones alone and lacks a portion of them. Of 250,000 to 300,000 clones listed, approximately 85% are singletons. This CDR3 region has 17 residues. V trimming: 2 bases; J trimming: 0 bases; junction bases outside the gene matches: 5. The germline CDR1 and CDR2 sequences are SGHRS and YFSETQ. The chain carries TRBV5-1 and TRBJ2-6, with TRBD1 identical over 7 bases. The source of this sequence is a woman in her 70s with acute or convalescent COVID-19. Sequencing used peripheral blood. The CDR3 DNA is TGCGCCAGCAGCTTAGGGACAGTGGCCTCTGGGGCCAACGTCCTGACTTTC. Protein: CASSLGTVASGANVLTF.